The 23 T cell receptor beta chains listed next were all sequenced from one sample in a study of beta chain features in type 1 diabetes. Sequencing targeted expressed TCRB transcripts, as all isolated RNA had been reverse transcribed. The assay was immunoSEQ multiplex PCR, and TCRdb's table has in-frame clones only and misses some. The data hold about 270,000 clones, with less than 15% observed a single time. The specimen sequenced was naive CD4+ T cells from blood. These receptor sequences come from a woman in her 40s in good health.

This clone turned up a few times. V gene TRBV21-1 combines with J gene TRBJ2-1; the table gives TRBD1 as D, unverified against the DNA. TRBV21-1 is marked as a pseudogene. The CDR3 runs to 13 residues. DNA of the CDR3: TGTGCCAGCAGCAAAGGGACAGGGGATGAGCAGTTCTTC. Translation gives CASSKGTGDEQFF.

This clone has only a few counts. The sample has other DNA sequences that encode this CDR3 too. The rearrangement uses TRBV9 and TRBJ2-4, with 12 nucleotides matching TRBD1. V lost 3 bases, J lost 6 bases, and 7 bases stayed unmatched. The CDR3 loop spans 16 amino acids. The V gene's germline CDR1 is SGDLS and CDR2 YYNGEE. The CDR3 DNA sequence: TGTGCCAGCAGCGGAGGGACAGGGGGCGAGTTAAACATTCAGTACTTC. This sequence encodes CASSGGTGGELNIQYF. Variable domain in full (rest from reference TRBV9 and TRBJ2-4): DSGVTQTPKHLITATGQRVTLRCSPRSGDLSVYWYQQSLDQGLQFLIQYYNGEERAKGNILERFSAQQFPDLHSELNLSSLELGDSALYFCASSGGTGGELNIQYFGAGTRLSVL.

The genes are TRBV6-1 and TRBJ2-5; TRBD1 matches at 7 bases. Trimming at V came to 10 bases and at J to 2 bases, leaving 10 bases not matched to a gene. The CDR3 is 14 amino acids. The germline V gene encodes CDR1 MNHNS and CDR2 SASEGT. The CDR3 here is CATSAGGQQETQYF. In DNA form, the CDR3 reads TGTGCCACCTCGGCAGGGGGACAACAAGAGACCCAGTACTTC.

There are a few counts of this clone. This sequence joins TRBV6-5 and TRBJ1-3; no firm D call. Per the germline V gene, CDR1 is MNHEY and CDR2 is SVGAGI. The CDR3 loop spans 15 amino acids. V gave up 0 bases and J gave up 0 bases, with 6 bases separating them. CDR3 residues: CASSYSGSSGNTIYF. The CDR3 DNA is TGTGCCAGCAGTTACTCGGGGAGCTCTGGAAACACCATATATTTT.

This clone has only a few counts. Other nucleotide sequences from this sample produce the same CDR3. The V call is TRBV18, the J call TRBJ1-1; D may be TRBD1 (6 bases). V was cut by 5 bases and J by 5 bases, with 12 bases left in between. The CDR3 has 13 amino acids. The germline CDR1 and CDR2 sequences are KGHSH and LQKENI. In nucleotides, the CDR3 is TGTGCCAGCTCAGCAAACAGGGATACTGAAGCTTTCTTT. Its translation: CASSANRDTEAFF.

Only a few counts were recorded for this clone. This rearrangement joins TRBV27 to TRBJ2-3; D is possibly TRBD2 (6 bases). There are 14 residues in the CDR3. Germline V gene data show CDR1 as MNHEY and CDR2 as SMNVEV (reference sequence). Trimming removed 2 bases from V and 2 bases from J, with 8 bases in between. CDR3 nucleotide sequence: TGTGCCAGCAGTTTACGGGGGACCACAGATACGCAGTATTTT. Translation: CASSLRGTTDTQYF.

The chain combines TRBV5-6 with TRBJ1-2; D possibly corresponds to TRBD1 (5 bases). V dropped 0 bases and J dropped 7 bases, with 13 bases sitting between them. This CDR3 is built from 14 residues. Germline values: CDR1 SGHDT, CDR2 YYEEEE. The CDR3 DNA is TGTGCCAGCAGCTTGGCTTGGGGGGTTTCTGGCTACACCTTC. Protein product: CASSLAWGVSGYTF. The whole variable domain, remainder taken from reference TRBV5-6 and TRBJ1-2, is DAGVTQSPTHLIKTRGQQVTLRCSPKSGHDTVSWYQQALGQGPQFIFQYYEEEERQRGNFPDRFSGHQFPNYSSELNVNALLLGDSALYLCASSLAWGVSGYTFGSGTRLTVV.

V is TRBV4-2 and J is TRBJ2-5, with TRBD2 matching over 8 bases. The V and J ends lost 4 bases and 4 bases, in that order; junction bases with no gene match: 8. Germline loops: CDR1 LGHNA, CDR2 YNFKEQ. The CDR3 contains 15 residues. The CDR3: CASSPGGTFRETQYF. DNA of the CDR3: TGTGCCAGCAGCCCGGGAGGGACTTTCCGAGAGACCCAGTACTTC.

V and J are TRBV5-1 and TRBJ2-1; D possibly corresponds to TRBD1 (7 bases). Per germline, CDR1 SGHRS and CDR2 YFSETQ. There are 14 residues in the CDR3. Trimming left V 1 base short and J 7 bases short, with 12 bases between. CDR3 loop: CASSLRQGGNEQFF. CDR3 nucleotide sequence: TGCGCCAGCAGCTTGAGACAGGGAGGTAATGAGCAGTTCTTC.

Only a few counts were recorded for this clone. V usage is TRBV19 and J usage is TRBJ1-1, with 7 positions matching TRBD1. With 2 bases clipped from V and 3 bases from J, the junction kept 6 bases outside the gene matches. The CDR3 has 15 amino acids. CDR1 and CDR2 from the germline V gene are LNHDA and SQIVND (reference sequence). Here the CDR3 DNA reads TGTGCCAGTAGTATATCGTCCCAGGGGGACACTGAAGCTTTCTTT. Translating gives CASSISSQGDTEAFF.

This clone was picked up a small number of times. This rearrangement joins TRBV7-9 to TRBJ2-3; D call uncertain. The CDR3 totals 13 residues. V was pared by 3 bases and J by 5 bases, with 9 bases between. Per the germline V gene, CDR1 is SEHNR and CDR2 is FQNEAQ (reference sequence). CDR3 protein: CASSFTTGDTQYF. CDR3 DNA sequence: TGTGCCAGCAGCTTCACTACTGGAGATACGCAGTATTTT.

V gene TRBV5-4 combines with J gene TRBJ2-1; D is uncertain. From germline, CDR1 is SGHNT and CDR2 YYREEE (reference sequence). CDR3 length: 15 amino acids. V lost 0 bases to trimming and J lost 3 bases, with 10 bases between them. CDR3 protein: CASSLVRLSYNEQFF. DNA of the CDR3: TGTGCCAGCAGCTTGGTGCGACTTAGCTACAATGAGCAGTTCTTC.

This clone was counted only a few times. The CDR3 nucleotides read TGCGCCAGCATGAGCGGGGGGAGCTCCTACGAGCAGTACTTC. This sequence encodes CASMSGGSSYEQYF. The rearrangement joins TRBV5-1 to TRBJ2-7; 9 bases match TRBD2. CDR1 SGHRS and CDR2 YFSETQ come from the germline V gene. The V and J ends lost 6 bases and 0 bases, in that order; junction bases with no gene match: 4. The CDR3 extends over 14 amino acids.

The sample holds a few counts of this clone. This chain uses TRBV14 with TRBJ2-3; D is perhaps TRBD2 (6 bases). Germline V gene sequence: CDR1 SGHDN, CDR2 FVKESK. V was pared by 0 bases and J by 7 bases, with 17 bases between. The CDR3 length is 16 residues. CDR3 sequence reads: CASSQDTTWRGNTQYF. CDR3 sequence (DNA): TGTGCCAGCAGCCAAGACACCACCTGGCGGGGAAATACGCAGTATTTT.

A few counts support this clone. The chain employs TRBV9 and TRBJ1-2; D remains unclear. V was shortened by 4 bases and J by 2 bases, with 12 bases between the two germline ends. There are 14 residues in the CDR3. CDR1 and CDR2 from the germline V gene are SGDLS and YYNGEE. Here the CDR3 reads CASSPDTANYGYTF. The CDR3 DNA is TGTGCCAGCAGCCCAGACACGGCGAACTATGGCTACACCTTC.

The gene calls are TRBV19 and TRBJ2-1; a possible D gene is TRBD1 (5 bases). The CDR3 spans 15 residues. V was pared by 6 bases and J by 4 bases, with 16 bases between. CDR1 is LNHDA, CDR2 SQIVND, per germline (reference sequence). For the CDR3, the DNA is TGTGCCAGTAGGGTGCCTCAGGGCGGTTACAATGAGCAGTTCTTC. This encodes CASRVPQGGYNEQFF.

This clone turned up a few times. The chain carries TRBV5-1 and TRBJ1-1; D gene ambiguous. Trimming took 0 bases from V and 4 from J, leaving 13 bases between them. The CDR3 has 15 amino acids. Germline-derived CDR1 and CDR2 are SGHRS and YFSETQ. CDR3 loop: CASSLVGELSTEAFF. The CDR3 nucleotides are TGCGCCAGCAGCTTGGTCGGGGAGTTGAGCACTGAAGCTTTCTTT. Using reference TRBV5-1 and TRBJ1-1 for the parts outside the CDR3, the full variable domain is KAGVTQTPRYLIKTRGQQVTLSCSPISGHRSVSWYQQTPGQGLQFLFEYFSETQRNKGNFPGRFSGRQFSNSRSEMNVSTLELGDSALYLCASSLVGELSTEAFFGQGTRLTVV.

The rearrangement uses TRBV5-1 and TRBJ2-7, with 8 nucleotides matching TRBD1. The ends lost 0 bases at V and 3 bases at J; junction bases unmatched: 2. The CDR3 length is 14 residues. Germline CDR1 is SGHRS and CDR2 is YFSETQ. CDR3 loop: CASSLGDRIYEQYF. DNA of the CDR3: TGCGCCAGCAGCTTGGGGGACAGGATCTACGAGCAGTACTTC.

There are a few counts of this clone. This chain links TRBV28 with TRBJ1-3; 7 nucleotides agree with TRBD1. V gave up 3 bases and J gave up 0 bases; unmatched junction bases: 5. The CDR3 is made up of 16 amino acids. The germline CDR1 and CDR2 sequences are MDHEN and SYDVKM. CDR3 in amino acids: CASSLWTGLSGNTIYF. CDR3 in DNA: TGTGCCAGCAGTTTGTGGACAGGCCTCTCTGGAAACACCATATATTTT.

This chain connects TRBV5-6 to TRBJ2-7; 8 nucleotides line up with TRBD1. CDR3 length: 14 amino acids. The V gene's germline CDR1 is SGHDT and CDR2 YYEEEE. V gave up 4 bases and J gave up 2 bases; unmatched junction bases: 5. CDR3 loop: CASSVLQGAYEQYF. The CDR3 DNA follows: TGTGCCAGCAGCGTCTTACAGGGGGCCTACGAGCAGTACTTC.

This clone was observed a handful of times. This chain links TRBV7-2 with TRBJ2-4; 8 bases align to TRBD2. V trimming: 5 bases; J trimming: 4 bases; junction bases outside the gene matches: 10. Germline CDR1 reads SGHTA; CDR2 reads FQGNSA. The CDR3 has 16 amino acids. CDR3 loop: CASSPNSGAVKNIQYF. The CDR3, as DNA: TGTGCCAGCAGCCCCAATAGCGGGGCCGTTAAAAACATTCAGTACTTC. Full variable domain (remainder filled in from reference TRBV7-2 and TRBJ2-4): GAGVSQSPSNKVTEKGKDVELRCDPISGHTALYWYRQSLGQGLEFLIYFQGNSAPDKSGLPSDRFSAERTGGSVSTLTIQRTQQEDSAVYLCASSPNSGAVKNIQYFGAGTRLSVL.

The chain employs TRBV6-6 and TRBJ1-5; TRBD1 agrees at 8 bases. Germline trimming cut 7 bases from V and 4 bases from J; bases unmatched to any gene: 3. The CDR3 length is 13 residues. The germline gives CDR1 MNHNY, CDR2 SVGAGI (reference sequence). CDR3 region: CASTRTGNQPQHF. The DNA for the CDR3 is TGTGCCAGCACCCGGACAGGGAATCAGCCCCAGCATTTT.

The rearrangement uses TRBV19 and TRBJ2-7; weak D call: TRBD1 (5 bases). The CDR3 runs 15 residues. The germline V gene has CDR1 LNHDA and CDR2 SQIVND (reference sequence). Trimming took 4 bases from V and 4 from J, leaving 17 bases between them. In nucleotides, the CDR3 is TGTGCCAGTAGTACTGGACACACCCCGTCATACGAGCAGTACTTC. It specifies CASSTGHTPSYEQYF.